What follows is one T cell receptor beta chain and its context. Its target is not known. The data originate from a study of T cell repertoires in cytomegalovirus infection. General study findings and limits: Accumulated public TCR beta family frequency recognized individuals carrying CMV together with the relevant HLA.

The V and J ends lost 6 bases and 4 bases, in that order; junction bases with no gene match: 3. Germline V CDR1 and CDR2: MGHDK, SYGVNS. This CDR3 contains 14 residues. TCRdb called the reads again in MiXCR, with one record for every CDR3 protein. The sample lists roughly 350,000 distinct CDR3 sequences; approximately 30% were seen once. This clonotype was obtained from a human donor in good health (CMV status not recorded). Some clones in this sample may be carry-over from other donors' samples. This chain joins TRBV25-1 and TRBJ2-7; 13 nucleotides match TRBD2. The specimen was cultured PBMCs, collected from culture after CMV antigen stimulation. CDR3 sequence (DNA): TGTGCCAGCAGGGGGACTAGCGGGACGTACGAGCAGTACTTC. This gives the protein CASRGTSGTYEQYF.